This T cell receptor (beta chain) was profiled in a study of PD-L1 blockade in urothelial cancer. About the study: Prior exposure to chemotherapy in patients amounted to 0 to 3 regimens received. Median T cell yield from blood was approximately 130,000.

Every PCR was spiked with synthetic TCR analog templates. Profiling relied on immunoSEQ multiplex PCR, and the TCRdb table lists in-frame clones only, not all of them. The table has 90,000 or so clones, 89% seen once; the top ten hold more than 0.85%. CDR3 length: 14 amino acids. Trimming left V 4 bases short and J 8 bases short, with 15 bases between. Germline V gene lookup returns CDR1 SGDLS and CDR2 YYNGEE. Time point in this sample: pretreatment peripheral blood. Study results and limitations: Larger 3-week expansion of tumor-associated blood clones was seen in durable-benefit patients.

Concerning this clone: Its antigen remains unidentified.

The sequencing used PBMCs, collected around atezolizumab (anti-PD-L1) treatment. The chain recombines TRBV9 with TRBJ2-2; D may be TRBD2 (6 bases). This receptor was identified in a woman older than 75 with urothelial cancer. The CDR3: CASSLGLPGGELFF. CDR3 bases: TGTGCCAGCAGCTTGGGACTTCCCGGGGGGGAGCTGTTTTTT.